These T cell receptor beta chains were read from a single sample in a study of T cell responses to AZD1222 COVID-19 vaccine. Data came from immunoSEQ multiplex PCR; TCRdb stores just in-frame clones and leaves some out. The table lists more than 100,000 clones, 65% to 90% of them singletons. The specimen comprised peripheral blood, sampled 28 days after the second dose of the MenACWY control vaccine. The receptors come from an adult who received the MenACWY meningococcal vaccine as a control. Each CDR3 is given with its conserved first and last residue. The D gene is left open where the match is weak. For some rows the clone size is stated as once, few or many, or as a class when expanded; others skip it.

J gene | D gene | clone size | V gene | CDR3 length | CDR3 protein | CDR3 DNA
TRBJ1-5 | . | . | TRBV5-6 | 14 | CASSLTVSNQPQHF | TGTGCCAGCAGCTTGACGGTTAGCAATCAGCCCCAGCATTTT
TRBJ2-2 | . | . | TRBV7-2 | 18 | CASRWDPPVTGDTGELFF | TGTGCCAGCAGATGGGATCCCCCGGTCACGGGGGACACCGGGGAGCTGTTTTTT
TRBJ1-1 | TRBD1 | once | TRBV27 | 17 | CASARFDRGGMNTEAFF | TGTGCCAGCGCCCGTTTCGACAGGGGAGGCATGAACACTGAAGCTTTCTTT
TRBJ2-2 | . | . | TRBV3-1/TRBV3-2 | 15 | CASSAAGGGPGELFF | TGTGCCAGCAGCGCCGCGGGCGGCGGTCCCGGGGAGCTGTTTTTT
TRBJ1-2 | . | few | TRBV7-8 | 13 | CASSSTGSGGYTF | TGTGCCAGCAGCTCCACAGGGTCGGGAGGCTACACCTTC
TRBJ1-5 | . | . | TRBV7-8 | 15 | CASSLTPTGNQPQHF | TGTGCCAGCAGCTTGACCCCTACGGGCAATCAGCCCCAGCATTTT
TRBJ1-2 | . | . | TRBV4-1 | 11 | CASSENYGYTF | TGCGCCAGCAGCGAGAACTATGGCTACACCTTC
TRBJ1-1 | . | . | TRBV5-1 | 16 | CASSSGAWTVNTEAFF | TGCGCCAGCAGCTCCGGTGCGTGGACAGTGAACACTGAAGCTTTCTTT
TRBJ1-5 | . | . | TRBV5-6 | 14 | CASSSQGAGQPQHF | TGTGCCAGCAGCTCCCAGGGTGCTGGTCAGCCCCAGCATTTT
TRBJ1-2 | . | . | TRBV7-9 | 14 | CASSDPGRNYGYTF | TGTGCCAGCAGTGATCCAGGGAGAAACTATGGCTACACCTTC
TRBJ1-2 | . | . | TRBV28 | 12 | CASTSFSYGYTF | TGTGCCAGCACGTCTTTTTCCTATGGCTACACCTTC
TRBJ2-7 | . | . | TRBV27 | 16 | CASSFGTHVKEYEQYF | TGTGCCAGCAGTTTTGGGACCCACGTAAAGGAATACGAGCAGTACTTC
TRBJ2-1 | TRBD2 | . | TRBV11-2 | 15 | CASSFWREGRNEQFF | TGTGCCAGCAGCTTCTGGAGGGAGGGCCGGAATGAGCAGTTCTTC
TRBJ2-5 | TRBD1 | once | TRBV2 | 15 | CASTLRGQGQETQYF | TGTGCCAGCACTCTCCGTGGACAGGGTCAAGAGACCCAGTACTTC
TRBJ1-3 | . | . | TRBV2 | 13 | CASHRVGGNTIYF | TGTGCCAGTCACAGGGTTGGCGGAAACACCATATATTTT
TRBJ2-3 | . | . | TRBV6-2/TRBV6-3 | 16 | CASSPLGPMGTDTQYF | TGTGCCAGCAGTCCGTTGGGTCCCATGGGCACAGATACGCAGTATTTT
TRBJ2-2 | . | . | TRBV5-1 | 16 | CASSSGGRIYAGELFF | TGCGCCAGCAGCTCCGGTGGCAGGATTTATGCCGGGGAGCTGTTTTTT
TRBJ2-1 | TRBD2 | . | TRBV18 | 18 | CASSPRGSGGLATNEQFF | TGTGCCAGCTCACCGCGGGGTAGCGGGGGCCTCGCAACGAATGAGCAGTTCTTC
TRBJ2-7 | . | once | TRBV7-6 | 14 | CASSLLSGVGEQYF | TGTGCCAGCAGCTTACTCTCTGGGGTGGGCGAGCAGTACTTC
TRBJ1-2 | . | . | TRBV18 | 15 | CASSPSAGLRGGYTF | TGTGCCAGCTCACCCAGCGCCGGGCTAAGGGGAGGCTACACCTTC
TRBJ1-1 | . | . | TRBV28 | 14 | CASSLPDWNTEAFF | TGTGCCAGCAGTTTACCCGACTGGAACACTGAAGCTTTCTTT